The 11 T cell receptor beta chains reported below all come from one sample, sequenced in a study of CD8 T cells in Susac syndrome. After extraction with the RNeasy kit, roughly 0.5 to 1 ug of the RNA was reverse transcribed using random hexamers. MiXCR, applied by TCRdb to the immunoSEQ multiplex PCR reads, yields one record per CDR3 protein. The repertoire consists of fewer than 90,000 distinct CDR3 sequences, with around 94% occurring once and the leading ten covering 0.85% to 1%. The material sequenced was CD8+ T cells from PBMCs. The receptors come from a human donor with Susac syndrome.

V is TRBV15 and J is TRBJ1-6; D is possibly TRBD1 (6 bases). Between the trimmed V and J ends, which lost 5 bases and 7 bases, there was a span of 12 bases. Looked up from germline, CDR1 is LNHNV and CDR2 is YYDKDF (reference sequence). CDR3 length: 14 amino acids. CDR3 sequence reads: CATSVSRGNSPLHF. DNA of the CDR3: TGTGCCACCAGCGTGTCAAGGGGGAATTCACCCCTCCACTTT.

The chain carries TRBV20-1 and TRBJ1-6, with 7 bases matching TRBD1. Looked up from germline, CDR1 is DFQATT and CDR2 is SNEGSKA (reference sequence). With V trimmed by 5 bases and J by 6 bases, 4 bases remained unmatched. The CDR3 extends over 13 amino acids. The DNA of the CDR3 is TGCAGTGCTCAGACAGGGTCTAATTCACCCCTCCACTTT. It encodes CSAQTGSNSPLHF.

This clonotype was detected once. The chain links TRBV28 to TRBJ2-7; the match to TRBD2 covers 13 bases. Germline V gives CDR1 MDHEN, CDR2 SYDVKM. J was trimmed by 1 base and V by 5 bases; bases with no gene match: 8. The CDR3 totals 17 residues. The CDR3 protein is CASSPILAGGSSYEQYF. The CDR3 nucleotides read TGTGCCAGCAGTCCAATACTAGCGGGAGGGTCATCCTACGAGCAGTACTTC.

There are a few counts of this clonotype. The rearrangement uses TRBV29-1 and TRBJ1-2; D call uncertain. V lost 3 bases, J lost 4 bases, and 3 bases lay in between. CDR1 and CDR2 from the germline V gene are SQVTM and ANQGSEA. The CDR3 totals 10 residues. Written as DNA, the CDR3 is TGCAGCGTTGAGAGCTATGGCTACACCTTC. Its protein is CSVESYGYTF.

V is TRBV18 and J is TRBJ2-1, with D maybe TRBD1 (5 bases). The germline V gene encodes CDR1 KGHSH and CDR2 LQKENI. This CDR3 spans 16 amino acids. Deletions cut 3 bases from V and 4 bases from J, with 16 bases between. CDR3 coding DNA: TGTGCCAGCTCACCTCTAGACAGTTGGGTTTACAATGAGCAGTTCTTC. The encoded protein is CASSPLDSWVYNEQFF.

This chain uses TRBV29-1 with TRBJ2-1; D tentatively fits TRBD1 or TRBD2 (5 bases each). The germline V and J ends were trimmed by 4 bases and 2 bases, with 6 bases remaining between them. In germline, CDR1 is SQVTM, CDR2 ANQGSEA. CDR3 length: 12 amino acids. The chain's CDR3 is CSVGDPYNEQFF. The DNA for the CDR3 is TGCAGCGTTGGGGACCCCTACAATGAGCAGTTCTTC.

The chain uses TRBV28 and TRBJ2-5; D gene uncertain. Trimming pared 6 bases from V and 0 bases from J, leaving 14 bases between. This CDR3 is 15 amino acids long. CDR1 and CDR2 from the germline V gene are MDHEN and SYDVKM. For the CDR3, the DNA is TGTGCCAGCAGCCCAGGCCGGACGGACCAAGAGACCCAGTACTTC. As protein: CASSPGRTDQETQYF.

This chain uses TRBV14 with TRBJ2-1; 7 nucleotides align to TRBD2. The CDR3 has 16 residues. Per the germline V gene, CDR1 is SGHDN and CDR2 is FVKESK. V lost 1 base, J lost 2 bases, and 5 bases stayed unmatched. Written as DNA, the CDR3 is TGTGCCAGCAGCCAAGGGGGGAGCGGGGCCTACAATGAGCAGTTCTTC. The encoded protein is CASSQGGSGAYNEQFF.

The V gene is TRBV7-6, the J gene TRBJ2-7; D may match TRBD1 or TRBD2 (5 bases each). The germline gives CDR1 SGHVS, CDR2 FNYEAQ. V was pared by 1 base and J by 6 bases, with 13 bases between. This CDR3 comprises 14 residues. The CDR3 sequence: CASSLGGWAVEQYF. In DNA form, the CDR3 reads TGTGCCAGCAGCTTAGGGGGGTGGGCTGTCGAGCAGTACTTC. The entire variable domain, with the rest obtained from reference TRBV7-6 and TRBJ2-7, is as follows: GAGVSQSPRYKVTKRGQDVALRCDPISGHVSLYWYRQALGQGPEFLTYFNYEAQQDKSGLPNDRFSAERPEGSISTLTIQRTEQRDSAMYRCASSLGGWAVEQYFGPGTRLTVT.

This sequence joins TRBV30 and TRBJ2-3; D unclear. The CDR3 has 15 amino acids. The V and J ends lost 0 bases and 7 bases respectively, with 17 bases between them. CDR1 is GTSNPN and CDR2 is SVGIG in the germline V gene (reference sequence). The CDR3 loop is CAWSVGPGSHHTQYF. The CDR3 bases are TGTGCCTGGAGTGTAGGGCCAGGCTCCCACCATACGCAGTATTTT.

A word on this clonotype: At one end the junction does not follow the germline gene, possibly because of a read error. The V call is TRBV27, the J call TRBJ1-5, with D hard to call. This CDR3 has 20 amino acids. CDR1 is MNHEY, CDR2 SMNVEV, per germline (reference sequence). Written as DNA, the CDR3 is TGTGCCAGCAGCCCTAGGGATCGGGGATTGCTGATTGGTAGCGATCAGCCCCAGCATTTT. This sequence encodes CASSPRDRGLLIGSDQPQHF.